This TCR beta chain was observed in a study of early T cells in non-severe SARS-CoV-2 infection. Whole-study context: The sequenced material was bulk RNA from unsorted whole blood, and its chains were unpaired.

Per germline, CDR1 MDHEN and CDR2 SYDVKM. V was shortened by 5 bases and J by 8 bases, with 15 bases between the two germline ends. CDR3 size: 14 residues. Unique molecular identifier tags were affixed to discrete cDNA molecules. Using its own MiXCR run on the 5' RACE reads, TCRdb lists one record per CDR3 protein. In the table there are about 71,000 distinct CDR3 sequences, 9.5% to 15% of which are singletons. The TCR originated in an adult who was a healthcare worker with PCR-confirmed SARS-CoV-2 infection or an uninfected control (not recorded which). The chain uses TRBV28 and TRBJ2-2; D may be TRBD1 or TRBD2 (5 bases each). The starting material was whole blood, obtained at baseline. The DNA of the CDR3 is TGTGCCAGCAGTAGAGGGCCCAGGGCGGGGGAGCTGTTTTTT. Amino acid sequence: CASSRGPRAGELFF.